The T cell receptor (beta chain) under discussion was sequenced for a study of cytomegalovirus exposure and HLA in healthy donors. Whole-study results and caveats: Cytomegalovirus association was listed for about 180 TCR beta chains. Relative to equally common others, HLA-associated TCR beta chains showed greater clonal expansion in a later analysis.

Concerning this clone itself: The antigen remains unidentified.

Healthy people donating bone marrow made up the donors. Trimming at V came to 0 bases and at J to 5 bases, leaving 8 bases not matched to a gene. The CDR3 has 16 residues. Germline-derived CDR1 and CDR2 are SGHAT and FQNNGV. The PCR had 60 Vbeta and 13 Jbeta primers. Libraries were prepared by immunoSEQ multiplex PCR; TCRdb keeps only in-frame clonotypes and omits some of them. The data show about 160,000 clones, with around 75% seen just once and roughly 4.5% held by the top ten. This sequence originates from a man between 18 and 35 years old in good health and CMV-seropositive. The sequencing sample was made of PBMCs. This chain uses TRBV11-2 with TRBJ2-7; TRBD1 matches at 9 bases. The CDR3, as DNA: TGTGCCAGCAGCTTAGATAGGGGGACAGGGCCCCACGAGCAGTACGTC. Translating gives CASSLDRGTGPHEQYV.